This T cell receptor beta chain is drawn from a study of blood T cells in healthy people across ages. PCR was performed a second time for about 7 to 12 cycles using a sample-barcoded 5' primer and a J-beta primer mix. A template-switch adaptor with 12 random nucleotides tagged each cDNA molecule. Every sample returned 2.5 million or more CDR3-containing paired-end reads. MiXCR, applied by TCRdb to the 5' RACE reads, yields one record per CDR3 protein. Of about 800,000 distinct CDR3 sequences listed, more than 45% were seen once; the top ten hold around 20%. Losses at the gene ends were 8 bases for V and 7 bases for J; bases not matched to a gene: 20. The CDR3 runs 16 residues. Germline values: CDR1 SQVTM, CDR2 ANQGSEA. General observations from the study: Diversity figures based on one million T cells were deemed too low.

This clonotype was counted a few times. Its specificity is not known. This chain connects TRBV29-1 to TRBJ2-7, with 10 bases aligning to TRBD2. This clonotype originated in a young man in good health. The sequencing sample was made of blood. CDR3 DNA sequence: TGCAGCATTCCGGGACTAGCGTCTCGCTCCTACAATGAGCAGTACTTC. It translates to CSIPGLASRSYNEQYF.